One TCR beta chain is described in this entry. Its antigen is unidentified. TCR libraries were built from about 0.55 ug of total RNA by linear amplification. MiXCR, run by TCRdb on the reads, gives a single entry per CDR3 protein. The sample consists of around 200,000 distinct CDR3 sequences, under 85% of them appearing once. The sample comes from a study of healthy donors' naive CD4 and CD8 T cells. Study-wide context: Donors, half of them female, were 20-25, 40-50 or 60-70 years old.

CDR1 and CDR2 (germline): SGHAT, FQNNGV. V shed 0 bases and J shed 0 bases, with 12 bases lying between them. The CDR3 contains 17 residues. Study conclusions and caveats: Possible naive T cell homeostatic proliferation bias remained unaddressed. Bulk sequencing left alpha and beta chains unpaired. Reportedly, most V and J gene segments showed naive CD4+ versus CD8+ bias.

The clonotype comes from a pool of human donors in good health; the sample pools cells from several healthy donors. Sequenced input: naive CD4+ and CD8+ T cells sorted from blood, pooled from several donors. This chain connects TRBV11-2 to TRBJ2-1; tentatively, D is TRBD2 (5 bases). The CDR3 sequence: CASSLDEEARSYNEQFF. CDR3 nucleotides: TGTGCCAGCAGCTTAGACGAGGAGGCACGCTCCTACAATGAGCAGTTCTTC.